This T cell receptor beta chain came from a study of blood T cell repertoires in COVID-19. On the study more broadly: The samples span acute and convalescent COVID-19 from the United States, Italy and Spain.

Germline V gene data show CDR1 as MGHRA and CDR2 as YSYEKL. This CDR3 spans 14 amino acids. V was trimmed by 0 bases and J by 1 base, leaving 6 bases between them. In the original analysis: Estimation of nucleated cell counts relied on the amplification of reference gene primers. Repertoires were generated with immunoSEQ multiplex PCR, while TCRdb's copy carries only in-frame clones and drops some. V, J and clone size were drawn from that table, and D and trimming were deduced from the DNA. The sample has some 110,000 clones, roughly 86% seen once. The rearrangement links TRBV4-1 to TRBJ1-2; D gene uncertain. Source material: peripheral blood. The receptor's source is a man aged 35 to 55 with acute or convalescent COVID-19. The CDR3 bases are TGCGCCAGCAGCCAAGAGGCCTTTAACTATGGCTACACCTTC. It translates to CASSQEAFNYGYTF.